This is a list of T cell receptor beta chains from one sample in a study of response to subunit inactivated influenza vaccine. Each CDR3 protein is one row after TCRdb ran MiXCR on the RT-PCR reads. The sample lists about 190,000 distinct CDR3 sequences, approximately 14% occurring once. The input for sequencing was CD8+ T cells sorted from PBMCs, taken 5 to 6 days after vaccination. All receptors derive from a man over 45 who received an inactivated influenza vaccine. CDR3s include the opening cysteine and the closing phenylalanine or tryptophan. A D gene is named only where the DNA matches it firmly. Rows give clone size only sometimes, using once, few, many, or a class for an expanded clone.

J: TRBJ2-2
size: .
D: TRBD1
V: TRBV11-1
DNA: TGTGCCAGCAGCTCCCGGGACAGGGTGTCCGGGGAGCTGTTTTTT
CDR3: CASSSRDRVSGELFF

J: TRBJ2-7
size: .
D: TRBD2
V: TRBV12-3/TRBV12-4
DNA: TGTGCCAGCAGCATAGATGGACTAGTCCACGAGCAGTACTTC
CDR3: CASSIDGLVHEQYF

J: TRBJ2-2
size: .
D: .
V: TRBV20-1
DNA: TGCAGTGCTAGAGATATAGGAGGCACCGGGGAGCTGTTTTTT
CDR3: CSARDIGGTGELFF

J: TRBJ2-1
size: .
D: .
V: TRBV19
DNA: TGTGCCAGTAGTATCGACACCTCCAACCAGTTCTTC
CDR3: CASSIDTSNQFF

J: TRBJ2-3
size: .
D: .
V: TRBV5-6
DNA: TGTGCCAGCAGCCTGGAACTAGCCACAGATACGCAGTATTTT
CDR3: CASSLELATDTQYF

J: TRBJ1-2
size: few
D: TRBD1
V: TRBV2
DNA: TGTGCCAGCAGTGAAGATGCCGAGGGGGCCTATAACTATGGCTACACCTTC
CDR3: CASSEDAEGAYNYGYTF

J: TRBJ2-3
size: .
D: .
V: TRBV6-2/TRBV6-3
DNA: TGTGCCAGCAGTTACGACAGACTAGGGGCTGGTACGCAGTATTTT
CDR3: CASSYDRLGAGTQYF

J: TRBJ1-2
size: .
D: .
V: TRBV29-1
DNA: TGCAGCGTTGAAATCGGACACGACTATGGCTACACCTTC
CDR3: CSVEIGHDYGYTF

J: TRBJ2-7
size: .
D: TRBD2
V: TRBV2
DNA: TGTGCCAGCAGTGAAATTAGCGGGAGGGCCGTCTACGAGCAGTACTTC
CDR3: CASSEISGRAVYEQYF

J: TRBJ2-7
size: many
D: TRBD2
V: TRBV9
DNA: TGTGCCAGCAGCGTAGGAGGGGGACTAGCGGACGAGCAGTACTTC
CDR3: CASSVGGGLADEQYF

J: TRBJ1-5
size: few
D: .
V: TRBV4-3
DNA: TGCGCCAGCAGCCCTTCTAGAGGGGGTCAGCCCCAGCATTTT
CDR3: CASSPSRGGQPQHF

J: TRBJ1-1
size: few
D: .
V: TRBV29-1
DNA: TGCAGCGTTGGGCGGATGAACACTGAAGCTTTCTTT
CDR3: CSVGRMNTEAFF

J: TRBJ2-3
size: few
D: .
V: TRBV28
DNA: TGTGCCAGCATCCAGGGGTTAGGGAGCACAGATACGCAGTATTTT
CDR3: CASIQGLGSTDTQYF

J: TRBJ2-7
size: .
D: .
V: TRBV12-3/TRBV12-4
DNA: TGTGCCAGCAGTACCCCCTCCTACGAGCAGTACTTC
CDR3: CASSTPSYEQYF

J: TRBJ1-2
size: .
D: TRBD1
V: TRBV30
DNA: TGTGCCTGGAGTGACGATCGAACCGGGACAGGGGGGGGCTACACCTTC
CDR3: CAWSDDRTGTGGGYTF

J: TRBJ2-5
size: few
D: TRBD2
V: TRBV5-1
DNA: TGCGCCAGCAGCCCTGGGAATAGCGGGGTGGAAGAGACCCAGTACTTC
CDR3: CASSPGNSGVEETQYF

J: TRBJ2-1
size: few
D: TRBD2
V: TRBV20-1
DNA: TGCAGTGCTTGTAGCGGGAGCTCCTACAATGAGCAGTTCTTC
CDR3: CSACSGSSYNEQFF

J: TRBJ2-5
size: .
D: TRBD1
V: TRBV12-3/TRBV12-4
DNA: TGTGCCAGCAGTCCAAACCCGGGACAGCCAGAGACCCAGTACTTC
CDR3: CASSPNPGQPETQYF

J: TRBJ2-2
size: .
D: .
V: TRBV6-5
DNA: TGTGCCAGCAGTTACCTTCCGGCGAACCCGACAACCGGGGAGCTGTTTTTT
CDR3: CASSYLPANPTTGELFF

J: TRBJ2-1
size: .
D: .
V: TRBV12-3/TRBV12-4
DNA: TGTGCCAGCAGGGATTCCGGGTCTCCTCGCTCTGAGCAGTTCTTC
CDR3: CASRDSGSPRSEQFF

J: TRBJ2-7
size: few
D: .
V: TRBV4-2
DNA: TGTGCCAGCAGCCAAGAATCGACGGCCTACGAGCAGTACTTC
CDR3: CASSQESTAYEQYF

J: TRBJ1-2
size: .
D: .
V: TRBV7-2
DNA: TGTGACAGCATCACAACAGGGCCCTATGGCTACACCTTC
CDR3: CDSITTGPYGYTF

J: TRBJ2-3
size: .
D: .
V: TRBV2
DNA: TGTGCCAGCAGTGTAGTAGACCTGATCACAGATACGCAGTATTTT
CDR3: CASSVVDLITDTQYF

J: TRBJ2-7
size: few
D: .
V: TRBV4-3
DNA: TGCGCCAGCAGCCAAGAGGTCAGGAGGAGCGGTTCCTACGAGCAGTACTTC
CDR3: CASSQEVRRSGSYEQYF

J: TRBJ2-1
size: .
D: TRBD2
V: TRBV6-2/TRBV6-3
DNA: TGTGCCAGCAGTTACACCGGACTAGCGGGAGAAGGAGTGTACAATGAGCAGTTCTTC
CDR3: CASSYTGLAGEGVYNEQFF

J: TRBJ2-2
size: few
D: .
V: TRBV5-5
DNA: TGTGCCAGCAGCCAACCGGGGGGCGCGGACGGGGAGCTGTTTTTT
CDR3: CASSQPGGADGELFF

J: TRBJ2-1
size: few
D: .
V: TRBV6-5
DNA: TGTGCCAGCAGTTTCTCGGGGGGCGGGAATGAGCAGTTCTTC
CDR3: CASSFSGGGNEQFF

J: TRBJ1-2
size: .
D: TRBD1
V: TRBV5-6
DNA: TGTGCCAGCAGCTTGGGGGACAGAGGACCATATGGCTACACCTTC
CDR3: CASSLGDRGPYGYTF

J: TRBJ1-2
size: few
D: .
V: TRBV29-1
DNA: TGCAGCGTCGGGGTTGAGGGGGGGAGTGTTGGCTACACCTTC
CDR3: CSVGVEGGSVGYTF

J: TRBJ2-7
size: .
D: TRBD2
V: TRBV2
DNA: TGTGCCAGCAGCGAGCTAGCGGGAGTAAAGTACGAGCAGTACTTC
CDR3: CASSELAGVKYEQYF

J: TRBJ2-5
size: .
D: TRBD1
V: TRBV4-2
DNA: TGTGCCAGCGCCGGGACAGGAGAGACCCAGTACTTC
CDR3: CASAGTGETQYF

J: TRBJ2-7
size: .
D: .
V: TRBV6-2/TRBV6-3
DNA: TGTGCCAGCCGAGACTACCCGAGCTCCTACGAGCAGTACTTC
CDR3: CASRDYPSSYEQYF

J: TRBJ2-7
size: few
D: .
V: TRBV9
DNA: TGTGCCAGCAGCGTAGTATCCGGGGGCGAGCAGTACTTC
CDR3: CASSVVSGGEQYF

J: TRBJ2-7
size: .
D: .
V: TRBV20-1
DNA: TGCAGTGCAATACTGGGGATTTCCACCTACGAGCAGTACTTC
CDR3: CSAILGISTYEQYF

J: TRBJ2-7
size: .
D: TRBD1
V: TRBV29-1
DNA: TGCAGCGTACAGACAGGGAGCTCCTACGAGCAGTACTTC
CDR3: CSVQTGSSYEQYF

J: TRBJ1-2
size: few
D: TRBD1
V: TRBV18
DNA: TGTGCCAGCTCGGACGGACAGGGGCCTGGCTACACCTTC
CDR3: CASSDGQGPGYTF

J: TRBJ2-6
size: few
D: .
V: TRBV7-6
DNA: TGTGCCAGCAGCTTATCTCGGGGGATAAGTTCTGGGGCCAACGTCCTGACTTTC
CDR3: CASSLSRGISSGANVLTF